The present entry profiles one T cell receptor beta chain with its context. The sample originates from a study of blood T cell repertoires in COVID-19. Study as a whole: From T cells, B-cell-depleted T cells, or PBMCs came the material, which was cDNA or gDNA.

Germline loops: CDR1 LNHDA, CDR2 SQIVND (reference sequence). Trimming removed 3 bases at V and 4 bases at J, with 9 bases between. The CDR3 is made up of 13 amino acids. Assignments of participants to cohorts depended upon their own reported clinical history. As handled by the study authors: How many nucleated cells were present was estimated from reference gene primer amplification. Measured with immunoSEQ multiplex PCR; TCRdb has only the in-frame clones, and not every one. The V and J calls and clone size were taken over from that table, and D and trimming were inferred from the DNA. The sample has about 360,000 clones, over 75% seen once.

The chain joins TRBV19 to TRBJ1-2, with D unclear. The receptor was derived from a woman between 40 and 50 years old with acute COVID-19. The sequenced material came from PBMCs or T cells enriched from blood (not recorded which). In nucleotides, the CDR3 is TGTGCCAGTAGTATCGAGGGAGGCTATGGCTACACCTTC. Its translation is CASSIEGGYGYTF.